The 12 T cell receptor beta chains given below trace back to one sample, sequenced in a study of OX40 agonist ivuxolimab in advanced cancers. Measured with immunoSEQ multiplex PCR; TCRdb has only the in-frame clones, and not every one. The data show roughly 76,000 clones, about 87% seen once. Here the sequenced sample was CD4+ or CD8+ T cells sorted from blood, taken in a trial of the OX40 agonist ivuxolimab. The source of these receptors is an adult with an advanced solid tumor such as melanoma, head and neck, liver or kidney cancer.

The chain's CDR3 is CASSTSLSREQYF. The CDR3 DNA sequence: TGTGCCAGCAGTACCTCACTATCGAGGGAGCAGTACTTC. The genes are TRBV6-5 and TRBJ2-7; D gene unclear. V lost 5 bases and J 7 bases, leaving 15 bases between the germline ends. Germline CDR1 reads MNHEY; CDR2 reads SVGAGI. CDR3 length equals 13 residues.

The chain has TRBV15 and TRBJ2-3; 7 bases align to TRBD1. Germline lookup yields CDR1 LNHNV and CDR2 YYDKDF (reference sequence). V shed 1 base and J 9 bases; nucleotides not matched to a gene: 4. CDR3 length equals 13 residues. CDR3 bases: TGTGCCACCAGCAGAGCAGTACAGGGGACGCAGTATTTT. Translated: CATSRAVQGTQYF.

This CDR3 is CASSSPGQGNQPQHF. CDR3 DNA sequence: TGTGCCAGCAGTTCACCGGGACAGGGGAATCAGCCCCAGCATTTT. This chain joins TRBV27 and TRBJ1-5; TRBD1 matches 10 bases. The CDR3 is 15 residues long. Germline V gene data show CDR1 as MNHEY and CDR2 as SMNVEV (reference sequence). Trimming at V came to 4 bases and at J to 4 bases, leaving 4 bases not matched to a gene.

In nucleotides, the CDR3 is TGTGCCAGCAAGTACGGAAACACTGAAGCTTTCTTT. This sequence encodes CASKYGNTEAFF. The rearrangement links TRBV2 to TRBJ1-1; D gene unclear. CDR1 and CDR2 (germline): SNHLY, FYNNEI. V dropped 7 bases and J dropped 2 bases, with 8 bases sitting between them. The CDR3 loop spans 12 amino acids.

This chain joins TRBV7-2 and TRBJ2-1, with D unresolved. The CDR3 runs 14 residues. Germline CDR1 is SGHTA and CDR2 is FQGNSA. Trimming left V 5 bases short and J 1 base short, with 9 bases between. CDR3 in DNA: TGTGCCAGCAGCGAGCGACAATCCTACAATGAGCAGTTCTTC. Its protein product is CASSERQSYNEQFF. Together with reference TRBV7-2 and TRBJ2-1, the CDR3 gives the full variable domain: GAGVSQSPSNKVTEKGKDVELRCDPISGHTALYWYRQSLGQGLEFLIYFQGNSAPDKSGLPSDRFSAERTGGSVSTLTIQRTQQEDSAVYLCASSERQSYNEQFFGPGTRLTVL.

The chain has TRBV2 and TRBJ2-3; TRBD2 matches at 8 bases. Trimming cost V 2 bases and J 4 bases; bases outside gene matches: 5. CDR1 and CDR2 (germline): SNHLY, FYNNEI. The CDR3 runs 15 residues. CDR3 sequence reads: CASSELAGGPDTQYF. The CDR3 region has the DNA TGTGCCAGCAGTGAACTAGCGGGTGGGCCAGATACGCAGTATTTT.

The CDR3 sequence: CAISESIYTGSTEAFF. As DNA, the CDR3 is TGTGCCATCAGTGAGTCGATCTATACAGGGAGCACTGAAGCTTTCTTT. V usage is TRBV10-3 and J usage is TRBJ1-1; the D gene is possibly TRBD1 (6 bases). With 0 bases removed from V and 4 bases from J, the gap between germline ends came to 15 bases. The germline V gene has CDR1 ENHRY and CDR2 SYGVKD. The CDR3 sequence is 16 residues long.

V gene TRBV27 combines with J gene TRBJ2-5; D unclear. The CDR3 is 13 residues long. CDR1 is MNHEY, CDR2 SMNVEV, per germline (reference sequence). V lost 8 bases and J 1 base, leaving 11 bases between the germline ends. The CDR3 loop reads CASSIWAQETQYF. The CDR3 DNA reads TGTGCCAGCTCCATTTGGGCCCAAGAGACCCAGTACTTC.

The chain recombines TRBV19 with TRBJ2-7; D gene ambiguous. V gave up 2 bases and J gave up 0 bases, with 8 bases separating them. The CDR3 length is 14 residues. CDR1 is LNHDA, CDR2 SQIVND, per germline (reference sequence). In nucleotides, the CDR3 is TGTGCCAGTAGTATAAACCCGGTCTCCTACGAGCAGTACTTC. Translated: CASSINPVSYEQYF.

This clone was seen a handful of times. CDR3: CASSWDLNTEAFF. CDR3 nucleotide sequence: TGTGCCAGCAGCTGGGACTTGAACACTGAAGCTTTCTTT. The V and J genes are TRBV7-2 and TRBJ1-1; tentative D call: TRBD1 (5 bases). Trimming cost V 4 bases and J 0 bases, with 6 bases left between them. The CDR3 has 13 residues. Germline CDR1 is SGHTA and CDR2 is FQGNSA.

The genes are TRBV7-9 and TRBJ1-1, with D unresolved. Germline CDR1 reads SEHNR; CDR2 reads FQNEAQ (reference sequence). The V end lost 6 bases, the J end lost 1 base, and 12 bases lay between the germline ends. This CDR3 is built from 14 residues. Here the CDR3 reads CASSPRTPNTEAFF. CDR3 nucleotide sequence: TGTGCCAGCAGTCCCAGGACCCCGAACACTGAAGCTTTCTTT.

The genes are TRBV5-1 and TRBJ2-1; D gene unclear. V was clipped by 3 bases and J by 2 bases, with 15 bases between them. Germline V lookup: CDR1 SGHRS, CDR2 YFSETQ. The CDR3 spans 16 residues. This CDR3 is CASSWNSQQTYNEQFF. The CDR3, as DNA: TGCGCCAGCAGCTGGAATTCCCAGCAAACCTACAATGAGCAGTTCTTC.